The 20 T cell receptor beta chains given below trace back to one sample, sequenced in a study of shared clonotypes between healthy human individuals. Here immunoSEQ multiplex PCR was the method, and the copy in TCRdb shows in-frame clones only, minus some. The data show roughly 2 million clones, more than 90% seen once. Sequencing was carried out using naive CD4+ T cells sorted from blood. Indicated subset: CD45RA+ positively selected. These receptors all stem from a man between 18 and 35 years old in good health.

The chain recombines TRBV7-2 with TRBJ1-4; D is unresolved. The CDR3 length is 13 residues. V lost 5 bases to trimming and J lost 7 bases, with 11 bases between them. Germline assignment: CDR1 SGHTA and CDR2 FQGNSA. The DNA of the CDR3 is TGTGCCAGCAGCCCTAGACACGCTGAAAAACTGTTTTTT. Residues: CASSPRHAEKLFF.

The CDR3 sequence is CASSGLTGNQEKLFF. As DNA, the CDR3 is TGTGCCAGCAGCGGTTTGACGGGTAATCAAGAAAAACTGTTTTTT. The chain combines TRBV2 with TRBJ1-4; D ambiguous. With 6 bases removed from V and 8 bases from J, the gap between germline ends came to 19 bases. In germline, CDR1 is SNHLY, CDR2 FYNNEI. This CDR3 has 15 residues. Using reference TRBV2 and TRBJ1-4 for the parts outside the CDR3, the full variable domain is EPEVTQTPSHQVTQMGQEVILRCVPISNHLYFYWYRQILGQKVEFLVSFYNNEISEKSEIFDDQFSVERPDGSNFTLKIRSTKLEDSAMYFCASSGLTGNQEKLFFGSGTQLSVL.

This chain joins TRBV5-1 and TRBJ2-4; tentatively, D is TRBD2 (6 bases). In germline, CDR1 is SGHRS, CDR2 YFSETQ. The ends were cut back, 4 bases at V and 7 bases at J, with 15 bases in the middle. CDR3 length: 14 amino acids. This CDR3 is CASSGDGGMNIQYF. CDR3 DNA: TGCGCCAGCAGCGGGGACGGGGGAATGAACATTCAGTACTTC.

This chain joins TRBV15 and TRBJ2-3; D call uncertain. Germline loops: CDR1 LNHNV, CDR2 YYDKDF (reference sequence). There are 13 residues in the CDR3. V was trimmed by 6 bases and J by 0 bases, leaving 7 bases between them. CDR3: CATRAPSTDTQYF. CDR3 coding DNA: TGTGCCACCAGGGCACCTAGCACAGATACGCAGTATTTT.

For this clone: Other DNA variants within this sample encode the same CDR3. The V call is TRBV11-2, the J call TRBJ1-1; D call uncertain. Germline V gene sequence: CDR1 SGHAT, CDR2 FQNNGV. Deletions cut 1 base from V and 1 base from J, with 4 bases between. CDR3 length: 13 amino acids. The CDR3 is CASSLGGNTEAFF. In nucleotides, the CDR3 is TGTGCCAGCAGCTTAGGTGGGAACACTGAAGCTTTCTTT. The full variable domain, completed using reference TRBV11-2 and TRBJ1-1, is EAGVAQSPRYKIIEKRQSVAFWCNPISGHATLYWYQQILGQGPKLLIQFQNNGVVDDSQLPKDRFSAERLKGVDSTLKIQPAKLEDSAVYLCASSLGGNTEAFFGQGTRLTVV.

CDR3 in DNA: TGTGCCAGCAGCTTAGGGGGTACCTTAAACAATGAGCAGTTCTTC. Its protein product is CASSLGGTLNNEQFF. This rearrangement joins TRBV7-9 to TRBJ2-1, with no clear D. This CDR3 has 15 amino acids. Germline V gives CDR1 SEHNR, CDR2 FQNEAQ (reference sequence). V gave up 1 base and J gave up 5 bases, with 12 bases separating them. Drawing the rest from reference TRBV7-9 and TRBJ2-1, the complete variable domain is DTGVSQNPRHKITKRGQNVTFRCDPISEHNRLYWYRQTLGQGPEFLTYFQNEAQLEKSRLLSDRFSAERPKGSFSTLEIQRTEQGDSAMYLCASSLGGTLNNEQFFGPGTRLTVL.

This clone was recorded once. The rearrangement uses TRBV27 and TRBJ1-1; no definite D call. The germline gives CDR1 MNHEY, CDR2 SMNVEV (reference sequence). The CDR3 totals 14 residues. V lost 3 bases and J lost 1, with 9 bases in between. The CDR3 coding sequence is TGTGCCAGCAGTTTTAGTAATGCGAACACTGAAGCTTTCTTT. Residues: CASSFSNANTEAFF.

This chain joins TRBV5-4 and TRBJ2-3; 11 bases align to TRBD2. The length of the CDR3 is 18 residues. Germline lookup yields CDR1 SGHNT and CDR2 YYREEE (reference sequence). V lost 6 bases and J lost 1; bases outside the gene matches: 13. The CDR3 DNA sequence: TGTGCCAGCACTCCCGGGACTAGCGGAAGTTCTGGCACAGATACGCAGTATTTT. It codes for CASTPGTSGSSGTDTQYF.

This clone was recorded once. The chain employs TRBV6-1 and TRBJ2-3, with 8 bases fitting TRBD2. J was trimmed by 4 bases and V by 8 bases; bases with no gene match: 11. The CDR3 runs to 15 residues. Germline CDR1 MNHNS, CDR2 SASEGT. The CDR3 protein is CASDQLAGGADTQYF. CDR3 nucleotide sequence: TGTGCCAGCGACCAGCTTGCGGGAGGTGCAGATACGCAGTATTTT.

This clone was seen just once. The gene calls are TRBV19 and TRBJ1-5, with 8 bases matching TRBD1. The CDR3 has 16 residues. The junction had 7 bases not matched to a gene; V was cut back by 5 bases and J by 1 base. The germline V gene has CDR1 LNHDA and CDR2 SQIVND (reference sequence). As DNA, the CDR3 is TGTGCCAGTAGTTTGCCCCAGGGGGCAAGCAATCAGCCCCAGCATTTT. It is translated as CASSLPQGASNQPQHF.

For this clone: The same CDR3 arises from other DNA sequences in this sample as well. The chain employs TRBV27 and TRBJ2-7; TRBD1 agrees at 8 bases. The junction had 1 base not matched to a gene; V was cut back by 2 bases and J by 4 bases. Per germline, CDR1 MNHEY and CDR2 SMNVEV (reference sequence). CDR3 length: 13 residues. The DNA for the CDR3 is TGTGCCAGCAGTTTAGACAGGGGATACGAGCAGTACTTC. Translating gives CASSLDRGYEQYF.

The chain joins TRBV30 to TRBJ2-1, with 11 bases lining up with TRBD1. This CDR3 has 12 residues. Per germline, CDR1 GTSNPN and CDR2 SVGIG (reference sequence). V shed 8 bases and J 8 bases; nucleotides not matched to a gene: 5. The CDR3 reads CARSDRGHEQFF. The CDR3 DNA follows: TGTGCCCGGTCGGACAGGGGGCATGAGCAGTTCTTC.

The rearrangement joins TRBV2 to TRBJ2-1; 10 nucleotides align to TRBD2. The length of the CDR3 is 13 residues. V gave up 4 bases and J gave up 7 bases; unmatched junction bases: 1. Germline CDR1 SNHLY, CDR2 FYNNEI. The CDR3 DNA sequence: TGTGCCAGCAGTGCGGGACTAGCGAATGAGCAGTTCTTC. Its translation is CASSAGLANEQFF.

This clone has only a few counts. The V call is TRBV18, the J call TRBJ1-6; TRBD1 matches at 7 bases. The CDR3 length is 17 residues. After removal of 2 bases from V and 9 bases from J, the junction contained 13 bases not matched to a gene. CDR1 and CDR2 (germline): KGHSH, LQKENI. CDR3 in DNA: TGTGCCAGCTCACCATTCCCAGGGGGAGATAGTAGTTCACCCCTCCACTTT. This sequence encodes CASSPFPGGDSSSPLHF. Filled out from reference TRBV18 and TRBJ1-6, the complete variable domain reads NAGVMQNPRHLVRRRGQEARLRCSPMKGHSHVYWYRQLPEEGLKFMVYLQKENIIDESGMPKERFSAEFPKEGPSILRIQQVVRGDSAAYFCASSPFPGGDSSSPLHFGNGTRLTVT.

The CDR3 spells CASSPSRGAGGGANVLTF. DNA of the CDR3: TGTGCCAGCAGCCCCAGTCGGGGTGCTGGAGGTGGGGCCAACGTCCTGACTTTC. The chain carries TRBV28 and TRBJ2-6, with TRBD2 as a possible D gene (5 bases). The CDR3 totals 18 residues. Germline CDR1 reads MDHEN; CDR2 reads SYDVKM. Trimming removed 6 bases at V and 3 bases at J, with 21 bases between.

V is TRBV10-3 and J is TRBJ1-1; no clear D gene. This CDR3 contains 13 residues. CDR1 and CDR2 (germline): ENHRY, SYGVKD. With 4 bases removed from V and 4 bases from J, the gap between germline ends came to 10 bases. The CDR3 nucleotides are TGTGCCATCAGTGGCCCCGCTAGCACTGAAGCTTTCTTT. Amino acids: CAISGPASTEAFF.

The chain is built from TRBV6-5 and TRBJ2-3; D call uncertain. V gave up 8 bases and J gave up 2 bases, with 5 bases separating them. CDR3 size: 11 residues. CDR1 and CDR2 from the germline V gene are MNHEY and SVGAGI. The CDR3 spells CASWTTDTQYF. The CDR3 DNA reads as TGTGCCAGCTGGACCACAGATACGCAGTATTTT.

Here the CDR3 reads CASRLGAGNTDTQYF. DNA for the CDR3: TGTGCCAGCAGGCTAGGAGCGGGCAACACAGATACGCAGTATTTT. The V call is TRBV7-2, the J call TRBJ2-3; D possibly corresponds to TRBD2 (6 bases). CDR3 length: 15 amino acids. Germline V CDR1 and CDR2: SGHTA, FQGNSA. With 6 bases removed from V and 2 bases from J, the gap between germline ends came to 15 bases.

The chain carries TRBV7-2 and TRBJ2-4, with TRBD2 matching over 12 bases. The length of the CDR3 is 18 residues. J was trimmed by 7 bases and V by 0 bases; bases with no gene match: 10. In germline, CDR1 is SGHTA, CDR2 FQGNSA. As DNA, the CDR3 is TGTGCCAGCAGCTTAGCCAGAAGGACTAGCGGGGCGGGGAACATTCAGTACTTC. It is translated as CASSLARRTSGAGNIQYF.

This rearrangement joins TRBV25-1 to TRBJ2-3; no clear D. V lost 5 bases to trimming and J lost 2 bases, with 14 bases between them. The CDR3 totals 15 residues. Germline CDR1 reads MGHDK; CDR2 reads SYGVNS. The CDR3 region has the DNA TGTGCCAGCAGTCAAGGGCTAGTCCTCACAGATACGCAGTATTTT. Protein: CASSQGLVLTDTQYF.